This T cell receptor beta chain appears in the sequencing data of a study of T-cell reconstitution after alpha-beta-depleted transplantation in children. Unique molecular identifiers featured in how the TCRbeta library was prepared. TCRdb analysed the PCR reads with MiXCR anew, one entry per CDR3 protein. The sample yields around 110,000 distinct CDR3 sequences, 10% to 13% seen once. The CDR3 extends over 14 amino acids. Trimming cost V 4 bases and J 4 bases, with 10 bases left between them. Germline lookup yields CDR1 SGHTA and CDR2 FQGNSA. This clonotype appeared many times. The target antigen is unknown. Overall study results and limits: From newly produced T cells came most of the T-cell counts and diversity one year after transplant.

This TCR derives from a boy between 2 and 10 years old with acute lymphoblastic leukemia, due to receive a stem cell transplant. The sample in question was PBMCs, obtained before TCRalphabeta/CD19-depleted stem cell transplant. V usage is TRBV7-2 and J usage is TRBJ2-2; possibly TRBD2 for D (6 bases). CDR3 protein: CASSSGLATGELFF. The DNA for the CDR3 is TGTGCCAGCAGCTCGGGACTCGCCACCGGGGAGCTGTTTTTT.